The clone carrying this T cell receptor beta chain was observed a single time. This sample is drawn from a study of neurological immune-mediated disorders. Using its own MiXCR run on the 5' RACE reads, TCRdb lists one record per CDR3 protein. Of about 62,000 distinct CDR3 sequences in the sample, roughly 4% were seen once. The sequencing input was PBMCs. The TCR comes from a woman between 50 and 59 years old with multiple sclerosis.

The CDR3 sequence is CASSQRAQETQYF. Here the CDR3 DNA reads TGTGCCAGCAGCCAAAGGGCGCAAGAGACCCAGTACTTC. The rearrangement links TRBV5-4 to TRBJ2-5; D call uncertain. Trimming stripped 4 bases from V and 2 bases from J, with 9 bases between. This CDR3 comprises 13 residues. Germline CDR1 SGHNT, CDR2 YYREEE (reference sequence).